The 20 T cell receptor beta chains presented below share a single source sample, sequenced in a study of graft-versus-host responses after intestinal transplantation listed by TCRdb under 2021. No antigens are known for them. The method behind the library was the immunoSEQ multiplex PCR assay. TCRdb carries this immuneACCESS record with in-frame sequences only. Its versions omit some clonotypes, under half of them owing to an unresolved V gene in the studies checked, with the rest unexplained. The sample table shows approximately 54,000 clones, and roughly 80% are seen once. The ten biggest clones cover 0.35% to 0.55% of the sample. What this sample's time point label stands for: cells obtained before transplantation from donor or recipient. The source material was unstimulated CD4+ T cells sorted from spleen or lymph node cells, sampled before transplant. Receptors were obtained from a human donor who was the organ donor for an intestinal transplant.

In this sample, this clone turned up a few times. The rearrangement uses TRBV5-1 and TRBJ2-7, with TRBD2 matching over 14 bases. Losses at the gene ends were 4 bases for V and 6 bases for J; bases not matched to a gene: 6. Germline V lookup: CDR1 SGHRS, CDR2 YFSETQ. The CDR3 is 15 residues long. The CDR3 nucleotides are TGCGCCAGCAGCCAAGAGGGACTAGCGGGGGTCGAGCAGTACTTC. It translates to CASSQEGLAGVEQYF.

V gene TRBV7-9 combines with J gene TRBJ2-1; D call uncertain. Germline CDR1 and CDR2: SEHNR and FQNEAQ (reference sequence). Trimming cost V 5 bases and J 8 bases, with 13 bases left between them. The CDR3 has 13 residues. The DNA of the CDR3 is TGTGCCAGCAGCCCGACGGGCGCCTATGAGCAGTTCTTC. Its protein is CASSPTGAYEQFF.

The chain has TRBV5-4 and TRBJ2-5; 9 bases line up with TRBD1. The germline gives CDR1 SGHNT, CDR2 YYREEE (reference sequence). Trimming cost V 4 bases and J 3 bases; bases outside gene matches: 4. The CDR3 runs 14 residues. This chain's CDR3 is CASSLDRGKETQYF. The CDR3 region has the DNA TGTGCCAGCAGCCTGGACAGGGGAAAAGAGACCCAGTACTTC.

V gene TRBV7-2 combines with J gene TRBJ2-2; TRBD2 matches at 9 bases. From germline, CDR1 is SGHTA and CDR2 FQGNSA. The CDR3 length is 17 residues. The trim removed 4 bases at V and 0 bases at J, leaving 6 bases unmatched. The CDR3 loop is CASSSPLAGTNTGELFF. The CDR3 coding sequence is TGTGCCAGCAGCTCACCCCTAGCGGGAACGAACACCGGGGAGCTGTTTTTT.

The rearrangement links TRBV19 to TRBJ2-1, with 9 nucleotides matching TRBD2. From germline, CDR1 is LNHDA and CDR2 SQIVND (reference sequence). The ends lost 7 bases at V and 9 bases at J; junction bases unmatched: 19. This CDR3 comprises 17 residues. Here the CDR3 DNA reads TGTGCCAGTACCCCAACCCACCGGGCTAGCGGGATAGGTGAGCAGTTCTTC. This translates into CASTPTHRASGIGEQFF.

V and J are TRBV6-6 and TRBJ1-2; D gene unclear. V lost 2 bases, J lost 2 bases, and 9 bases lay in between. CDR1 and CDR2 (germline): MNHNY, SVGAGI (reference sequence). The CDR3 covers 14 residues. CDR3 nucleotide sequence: TGTGCCAGCAGTTACGAGGATCCCAACTATGGCTACACCTTC. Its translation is CASSYEDPNYGYTF.

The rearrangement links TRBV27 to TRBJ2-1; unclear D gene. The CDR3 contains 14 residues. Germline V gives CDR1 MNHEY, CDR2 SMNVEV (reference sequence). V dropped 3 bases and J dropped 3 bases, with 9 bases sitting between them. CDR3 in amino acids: CASSLPTSYNEQFF. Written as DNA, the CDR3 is TGTGCCAGCAGTTTGCCCACCAGCTACAATGAGCAGTTCTTC.

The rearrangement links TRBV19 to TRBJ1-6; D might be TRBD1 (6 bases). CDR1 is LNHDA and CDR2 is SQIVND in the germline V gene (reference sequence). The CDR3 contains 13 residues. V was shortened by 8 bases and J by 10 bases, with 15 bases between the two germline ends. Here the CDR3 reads CASARGLGSPLHF. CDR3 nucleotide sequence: TGTGCCAGTGCTAGGGGGTTGGGGTCACCCCTCCACTTT.

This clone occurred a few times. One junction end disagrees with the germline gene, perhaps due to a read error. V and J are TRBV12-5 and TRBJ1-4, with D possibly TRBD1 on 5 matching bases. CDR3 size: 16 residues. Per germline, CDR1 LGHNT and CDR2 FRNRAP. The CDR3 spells CVSGSYSGPPNEKLFF. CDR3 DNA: TGTGTTAGTGGTTCCTACTCAGGGCCACCTAATGAAAAACTGTTTTTT.

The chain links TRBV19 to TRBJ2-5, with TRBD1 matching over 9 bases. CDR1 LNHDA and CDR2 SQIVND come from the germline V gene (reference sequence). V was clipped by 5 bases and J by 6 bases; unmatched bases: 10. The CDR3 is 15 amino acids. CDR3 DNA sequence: TGTGCCAGTAGTCCCTTTCGGGACAGGGAAAAGACCCAGTACTTC. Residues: CASSPFRDREKTQYF.

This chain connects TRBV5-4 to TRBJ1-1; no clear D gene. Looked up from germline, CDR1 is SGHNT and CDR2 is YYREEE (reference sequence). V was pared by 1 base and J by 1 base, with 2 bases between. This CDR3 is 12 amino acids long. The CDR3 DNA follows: TGTGCCAGCAGCTTGTGGAACACTGAAGCTTTCTTT. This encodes CASSLWNTEAFF.

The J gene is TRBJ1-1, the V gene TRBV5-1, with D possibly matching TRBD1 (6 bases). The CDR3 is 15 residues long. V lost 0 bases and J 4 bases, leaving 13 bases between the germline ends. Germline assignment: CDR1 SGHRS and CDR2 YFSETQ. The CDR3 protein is CASSLAGGRGTEAFF. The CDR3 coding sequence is TGCGCCAGCAGCTTGGCTGGGGGGCGGGGCACTGAAGCTTTCTTT. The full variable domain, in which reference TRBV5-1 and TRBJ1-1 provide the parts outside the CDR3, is KAGVTQTPRYLIKTRGQQVTLSCSPISGHRSVSWYQQTPGQGLQFLFEYFSETQRNKGNFPGRFSGRQFSNSRSEMNVSTLELGDSALYLCASSLAGGRGTEAFFGQGTRLTVV.

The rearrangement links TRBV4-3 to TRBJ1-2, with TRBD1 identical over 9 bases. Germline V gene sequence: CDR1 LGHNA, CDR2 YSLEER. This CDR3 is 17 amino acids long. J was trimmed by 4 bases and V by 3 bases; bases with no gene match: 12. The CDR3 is CASSQAWTGATLYGYTF. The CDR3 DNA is TGCGCCAGCAGCCAGGCCTGGACAGGGGCGACTCTCTATGGCTACACCTTC.

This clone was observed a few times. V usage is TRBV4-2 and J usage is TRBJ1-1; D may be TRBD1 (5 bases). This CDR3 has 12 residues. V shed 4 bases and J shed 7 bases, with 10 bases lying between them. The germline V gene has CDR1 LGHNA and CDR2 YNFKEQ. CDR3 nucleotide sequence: TGTGCCAGCAGCCCTATCGACAGTGAAGCTTTCTTT. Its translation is CASSPIDSEAFF.

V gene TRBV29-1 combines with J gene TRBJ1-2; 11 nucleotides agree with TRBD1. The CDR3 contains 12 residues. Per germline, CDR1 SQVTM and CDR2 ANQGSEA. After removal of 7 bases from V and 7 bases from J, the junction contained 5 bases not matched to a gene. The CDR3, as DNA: TGCAGCGCCCTGGACAGGGGGCTTGGCTACACCTTC. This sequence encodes CSALDRGLGYTF.

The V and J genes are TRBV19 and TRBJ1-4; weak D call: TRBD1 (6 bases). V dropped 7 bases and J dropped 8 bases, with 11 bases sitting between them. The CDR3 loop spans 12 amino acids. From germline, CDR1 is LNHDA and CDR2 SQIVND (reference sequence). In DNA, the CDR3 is TGTGCCAGTACTACCACAGGGGAAAAACTGTTTTTT. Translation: CASTTTGEKLFF.

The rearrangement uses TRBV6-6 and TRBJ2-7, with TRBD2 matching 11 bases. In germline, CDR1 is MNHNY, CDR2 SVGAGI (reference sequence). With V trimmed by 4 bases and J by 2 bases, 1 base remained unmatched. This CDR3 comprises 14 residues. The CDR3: CASSLTSGAYEQYF. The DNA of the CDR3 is TGTGCCAGCAGTTTGACTAGCGGGGCCTACGAGCAGTACTTC.

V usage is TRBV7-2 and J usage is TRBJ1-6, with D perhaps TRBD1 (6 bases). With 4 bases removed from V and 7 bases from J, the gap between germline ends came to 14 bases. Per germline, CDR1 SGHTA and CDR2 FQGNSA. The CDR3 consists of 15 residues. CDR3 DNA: TGTGCCAGCAGCTCCTACTCGGGACACAATTCACCCCTCCACTTT. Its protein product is CASSSYSGHNSPLHF.

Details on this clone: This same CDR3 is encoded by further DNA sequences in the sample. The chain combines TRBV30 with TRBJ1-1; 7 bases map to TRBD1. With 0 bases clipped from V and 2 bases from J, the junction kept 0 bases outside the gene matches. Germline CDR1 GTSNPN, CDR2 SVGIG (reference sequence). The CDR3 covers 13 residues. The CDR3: CAWSVGGNTEAFF. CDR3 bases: TGTGCCTGGAGTGTAGGGGGCAACACTGAAGCTTTCTTT.

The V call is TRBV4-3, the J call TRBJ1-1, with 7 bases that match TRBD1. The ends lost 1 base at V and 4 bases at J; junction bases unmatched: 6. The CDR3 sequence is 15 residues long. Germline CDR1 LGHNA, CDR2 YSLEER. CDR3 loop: CASSQGTQGFTEAFF. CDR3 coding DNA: TGCGCCAGCAGCCAAGGGACACAGGGGTTCACTGAAGCTTTCTTT.